The subject of this entry is one T cell receptor (beta chain). The germline gene is not matched at one end of the junction; a read error may be the cause. This sample's RNA came from whole unsorted tissue. The normal lung tissue was taken more than 3 cm from the tumor edge. The sample originates from a study of tumor and adjacent non-tumor tissue in lung cancer. CDR1 MNHEY and CDR2 SVGAGI come from the germline V gene. The CDR3 has 15 residues. Three rounds of nested PCR, following a modified ARM-PCR protocol, produced the TCRbeta library. TCRdb used MiXCR to reprocess the multiplex PCR reads, holding one entry per CDR3 protein. The sample includes some 47,000 distinct CDR3 sequences, approximately 59% of them seen just once.

V and J are TRBV6-5 and TRBJ1-5; no firm D call. The J call is doubtful: the DNA matches TRBJ2-3 better. This TCR was recovered from a woman aged 40 to 55 with non-small cell lung cancer. Sequenced input: distant non-tumor lung tissue. For the CDR3, the DNA is TGTGGCAGCAGTCATAACCAATATAGCAATCAGCCCCAGTATTTT. Its translation is CGSSHNQYSNQPQYF.